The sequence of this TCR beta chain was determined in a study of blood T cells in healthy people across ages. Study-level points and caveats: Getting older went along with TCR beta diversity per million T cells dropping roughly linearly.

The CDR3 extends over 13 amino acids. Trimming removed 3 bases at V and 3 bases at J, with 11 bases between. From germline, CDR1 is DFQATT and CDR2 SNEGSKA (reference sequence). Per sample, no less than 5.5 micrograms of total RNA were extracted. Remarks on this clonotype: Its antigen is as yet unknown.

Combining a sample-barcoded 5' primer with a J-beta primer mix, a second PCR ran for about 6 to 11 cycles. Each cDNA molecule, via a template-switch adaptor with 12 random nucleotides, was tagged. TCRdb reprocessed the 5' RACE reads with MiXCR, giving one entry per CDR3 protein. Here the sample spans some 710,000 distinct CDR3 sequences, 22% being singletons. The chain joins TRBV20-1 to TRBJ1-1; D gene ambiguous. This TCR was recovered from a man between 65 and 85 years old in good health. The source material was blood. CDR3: CSASPQLDTEAFF. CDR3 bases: TGCAGTGCTAGTCCGCAACTAGACACTGAAGCTTTCTTT.